What follows are 3 T cell receptor beta chains derived from one specimen sequenced in a study of cytomegalovirus exposure and HLA in healthy donors (dated by TCRdb to about 2017). Libraries were constructed by the immunoSEQ multiplex PCR assay. The multiplex PCR relied on a mix of 60 forward primers for TCR Vbeta segments and 13 reverse primers for TCR Jbeta segments. Drawn from immuneACCESS, this table holds only the in-frame rearrangements with V and J called that TCRdb kept. Clones are partly lost; checked studies trace under half to an unresolved V gene and leave the rest unexplained. The sample table lists over 50,000 clones, 75% to 85% of them with a count of one. The ten most abundant clones make up roughly half of the sample. The specimen was PBMCs. Receptors were obtained from a man aged 45-60 years in good health and CMV-seropositive.

The chain links TRBV7-9 to TRBJ1-5, with 10 bases matching TRBD1. The J segment lost 3 bases and the V segment lost 7 bases, leaving 18 bases of the junction unmatched. Germline V gene lookup returns CDR1 SEHNR and CDR2 FQNEAQ (reference sequence). The CDR3 totals 19 residues. CDR3 sequence (DNA): TGTGCCAGCATCCGGGGACAGGGGATTGGAGGATCTAACAATCAGCCCCAGCATTTT. Protein: CASIRGQGIGGSNNQPQHF.

The chain employs TRBV7-5 and TRBJ2-7; the DNA was not compared with TRBD2, the D call given in the table. TRBV7-5 is an annotated pseudogene. The CDR3 length is 17 residues. Here the CDR3 DNA reads TGTGTCAGAAGCTTATCCCCTAGCGGCAACCCCACCTACGAGCAGTACTTC. Translated: CVRSLSPSGNPTYEQYF.

The V and J genes are TRBV7-2 and TRBJ1-3; D unresolved. Germline V gives CDR1 SGHTA, CDR2 FQGNSA. The CDR3 consists of 16 residues. V was trimmed by 1 base and J by 0 bases, leaving 10 bases between them. This CDR3 reads CASSLGAPNSGNTIYF. The CDR3 DNA reads as TGTGCCAGCAGCTTAGGGGCTCCCAACTCTGGAAACACCATATATTTT.